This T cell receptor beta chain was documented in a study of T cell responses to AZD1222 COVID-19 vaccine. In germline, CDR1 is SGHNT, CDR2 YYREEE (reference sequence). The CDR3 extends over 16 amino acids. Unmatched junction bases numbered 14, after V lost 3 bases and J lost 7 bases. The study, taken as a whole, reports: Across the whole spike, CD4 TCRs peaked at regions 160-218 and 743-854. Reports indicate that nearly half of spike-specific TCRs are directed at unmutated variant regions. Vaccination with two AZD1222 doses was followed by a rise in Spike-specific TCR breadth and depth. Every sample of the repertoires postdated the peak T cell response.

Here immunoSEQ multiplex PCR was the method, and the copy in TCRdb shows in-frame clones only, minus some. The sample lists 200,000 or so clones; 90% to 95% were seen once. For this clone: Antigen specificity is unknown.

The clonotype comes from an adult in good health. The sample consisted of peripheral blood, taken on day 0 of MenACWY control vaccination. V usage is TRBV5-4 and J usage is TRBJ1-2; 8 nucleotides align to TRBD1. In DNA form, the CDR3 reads TGTGCCAGCAGCTCCCGCTCGTCAGGGACAGGCGGTGGCTACACCTTC. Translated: CASSSRSSGTGGGYTF.